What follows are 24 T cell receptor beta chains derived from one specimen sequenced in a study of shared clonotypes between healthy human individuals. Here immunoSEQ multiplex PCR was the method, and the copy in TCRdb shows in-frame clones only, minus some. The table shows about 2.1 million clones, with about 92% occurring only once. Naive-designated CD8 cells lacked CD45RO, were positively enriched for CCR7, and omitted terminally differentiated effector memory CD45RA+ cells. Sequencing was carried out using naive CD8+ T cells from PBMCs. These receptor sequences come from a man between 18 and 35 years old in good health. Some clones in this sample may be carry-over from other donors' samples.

CDR3 loop: CASRPPRGTGGLRDEQYF. Written as DNA, the CDR3 is TGTGCCAGCAGACCCCCCCGAGGGACAGGGGGTCTAAGGGACGAGCAGTACTTC. The V and J genes are TRBV28 and TRBJ2-7, with TRBD1 matching 11 bases. Trimming at V came to 6 bases and at J to 5 bases, leaving 18 bases not matched to a gene. This CDR3 is 18 amino acids long. In germline, CDR1 is MDHEN, CDR2 SYDVKM. The full variable domain, its missing parts supplied by reference TRBV28 and TRBJ2-7, is DVKVTQSSRYLVKRTGEKVFLECVQDMDHENMFWYRQDPGLGLRLIYFSYDVKMKEKGDIPEGYSVSREKKERFSLILESASTNQTSMYLCASRPPRGTGGLRDEQYFGPGTRLTVT.

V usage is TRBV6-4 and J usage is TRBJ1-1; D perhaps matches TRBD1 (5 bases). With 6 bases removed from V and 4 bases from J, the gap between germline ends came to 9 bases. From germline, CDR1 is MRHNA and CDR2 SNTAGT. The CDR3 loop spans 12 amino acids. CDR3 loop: CASRRQTTEAFF. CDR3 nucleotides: TGTGCCAGCAGGCGACAGACCACTGAAGCTTTCTTT.

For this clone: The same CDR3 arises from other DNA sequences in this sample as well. CDR3: CASSSSGYEQYF. The CDR3 DNA sequence: TGTGCCAGCAGCTCAAGTGGCTACGAGCAGTACTTC. The gene calls are TRBV5-4 and TRBJ2-7; D is unclear. Germline V gene lookup returns CDR1 SGHNT and CDR2 YYREEE (reference sequence). The CDR3 contains 12 residues. Trimming left V 3 bases short and J 3 bases short, with 7 bases between.

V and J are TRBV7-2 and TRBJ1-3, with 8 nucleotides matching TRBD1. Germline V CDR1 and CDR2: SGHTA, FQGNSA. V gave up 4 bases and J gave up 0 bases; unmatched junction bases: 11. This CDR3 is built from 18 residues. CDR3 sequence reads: CASSSGTGPLISGNTIYF. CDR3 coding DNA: TGTGCCAGCAGCTCGGGGACAGGCCCCCTGATCTCTGGAAACACCATATATTTT.

The CDR3: CASSLSNTEAFF. CDR3 sequence (DNA): TGCGCCAGCAGCCTTAGTAACACTGAAGCTTTCTTT. The genes are TRBV10-1 and TRBJ1-1, with D unclear. The ends were cut back, 6 bases at V and 2 bases at J, with 7 bases in the middle. From germline, CDR1 is WNHNN and CDR2 SYGVQD (reference sequence). This CDR3 has 12 residues.

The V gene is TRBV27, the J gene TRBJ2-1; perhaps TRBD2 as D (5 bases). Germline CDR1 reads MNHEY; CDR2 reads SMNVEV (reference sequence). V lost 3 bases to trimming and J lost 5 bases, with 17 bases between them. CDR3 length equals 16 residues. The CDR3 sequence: CASSFSSGEKHNEQFF. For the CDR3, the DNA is TGTGCCAGCAGTTTCTCCTCTGGGGAGAAGCACAATGAGCAGTTCTTC.

Written as DNA, the CDR3 is TGTGCCAGCAGTTTAGGTCGGAGTTTGAACACTGAAGCTTTCTTT. Translated: CASSLGRSLNTEAFF. The chain couples TRBV27 to TRBJ1-1; D remains unclear. Trimming pared 2 bases from V and 0 bases from J, leaving 10 bases between. The V gene's germline CDR1 is MNHEY and CDR2 SMNVEV (reference sequence). The CDR3 sequence is 15 residues long.

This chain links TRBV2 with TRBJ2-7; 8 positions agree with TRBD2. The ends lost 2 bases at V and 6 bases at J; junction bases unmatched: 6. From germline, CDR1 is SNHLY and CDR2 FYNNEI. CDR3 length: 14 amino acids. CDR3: CASSETAGASEQYF. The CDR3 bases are TGTGCCAGCAGTGAAACAGCGGGAGCAAGCGAGCAGTACTTC. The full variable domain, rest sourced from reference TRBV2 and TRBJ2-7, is EPEVTQTPSHQVTQMGQEVILRCVPISNHLYFYWYRQILGQKVEFLVSFYNNEISEKSEIFDDQFSVERPDGSNFTLKIRSTKLEDSAMYFCASSETAGASEQYFGPGTRLTVT.

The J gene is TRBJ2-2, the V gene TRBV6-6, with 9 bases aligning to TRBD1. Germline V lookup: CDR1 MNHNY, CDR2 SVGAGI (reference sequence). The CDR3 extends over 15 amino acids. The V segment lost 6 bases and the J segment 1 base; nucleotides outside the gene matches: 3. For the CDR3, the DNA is TGTGCCAGCAGCGGGACAGGGTGGAACACCGGGGAGCTGTTTTTT. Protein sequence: CASSGTGWNTGELFF.

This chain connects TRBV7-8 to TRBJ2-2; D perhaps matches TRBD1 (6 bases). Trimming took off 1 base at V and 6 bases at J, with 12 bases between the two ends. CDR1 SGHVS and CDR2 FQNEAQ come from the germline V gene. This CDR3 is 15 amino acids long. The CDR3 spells CASSLGFRGAGELFF. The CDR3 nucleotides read TGTGCCAGCAGCTTAGGATTCAGGGGCGCCGGGGAGCTGTTTTTT.

The CDR3 DNA reads TGTGCCATCAGGGATAGACAGGGGGCGGACTATGGCTACACCTTC. Translating it yields CAIRDRQGADYGYTF. This rearrangement joins TRBV10-3 to TRBJ1-2; 10 bases map to TRBD1. After removal of 6 bases from V and 3 bases from J, the junction contained 7 bases not matched to a gene. The germline gives CDR1 ENHRY, CDR2 SYGVKD. The CDR3 runs to 15 residues.

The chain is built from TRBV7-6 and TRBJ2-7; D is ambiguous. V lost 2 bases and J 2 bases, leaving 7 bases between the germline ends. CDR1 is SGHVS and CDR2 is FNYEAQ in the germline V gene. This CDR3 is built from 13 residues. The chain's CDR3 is CASSLSATYEQYF. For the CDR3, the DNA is TGTGCCAGCAGCTTATCCGCCACCTACGAGCAGTACTTC.

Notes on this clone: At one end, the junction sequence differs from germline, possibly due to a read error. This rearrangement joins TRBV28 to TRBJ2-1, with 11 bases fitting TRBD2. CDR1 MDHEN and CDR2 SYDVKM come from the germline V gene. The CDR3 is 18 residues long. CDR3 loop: CASTLGGLAALRENEQFF. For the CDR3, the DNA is TGTGCCAGCACTTTAGGGGGACTAGCGGCCCTAAGAGAGAATGAGCAGTTCTTC. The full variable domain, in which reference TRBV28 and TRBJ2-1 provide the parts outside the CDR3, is DVKVTQSSRYLVKRTGEKVFLECVQDMDHENMFWYRQDPGLGLRLIYFSYDVKMKEKGDIPEGYSVSREKKERFSLILESASTNQTSMYLCASTLGGLAALRENEQFFGPGTRLTVL.

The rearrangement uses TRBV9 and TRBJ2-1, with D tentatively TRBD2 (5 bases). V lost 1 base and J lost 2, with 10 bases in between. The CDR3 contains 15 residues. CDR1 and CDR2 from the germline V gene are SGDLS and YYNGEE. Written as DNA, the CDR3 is TGTGCCAGCAGCGTATGGGAGACCGCCTACAATGAGCAGTTCTTC. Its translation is CASSVWETAYNEQFF.

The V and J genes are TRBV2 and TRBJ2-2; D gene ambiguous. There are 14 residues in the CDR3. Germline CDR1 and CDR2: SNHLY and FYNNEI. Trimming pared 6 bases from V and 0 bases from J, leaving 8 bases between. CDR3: CASRSSANTGELFF. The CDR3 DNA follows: TGTGCCAGCAGGAGCAGTGCGAACACCGGGGAGCTGTTTTTT.

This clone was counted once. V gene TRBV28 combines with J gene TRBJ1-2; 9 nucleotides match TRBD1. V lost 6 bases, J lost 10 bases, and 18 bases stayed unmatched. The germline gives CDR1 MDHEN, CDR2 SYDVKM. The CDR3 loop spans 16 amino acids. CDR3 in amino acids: CASSTHPNRQGGDYTF. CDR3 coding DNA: TGTGCCAGCAGCACACACCCAAACCGACAGGGGGGTGACTACACCTTC.

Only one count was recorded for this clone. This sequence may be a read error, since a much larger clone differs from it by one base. CDR3 sequence reads: CAGSLGAEAFF. CDR3 coding DNA: TGTGCCGGCAGCTTAGGGGCTGAAGCTTTCTTT. The rearrangement uses TRBV7-9 and TRBJ1-1; tentatively, D is TRBD1 (5 bases). Germline V gene sequence: CDR1 SEHNR, CDR2 FQNEAQ (reference sequence). The CDR3 is 11 amino acids.

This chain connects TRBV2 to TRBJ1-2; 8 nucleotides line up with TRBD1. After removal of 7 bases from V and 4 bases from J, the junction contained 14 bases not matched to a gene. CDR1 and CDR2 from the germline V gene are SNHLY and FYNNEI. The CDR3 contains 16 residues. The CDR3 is CASTGTGAYRRYGYTF. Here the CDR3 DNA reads TGTGCCAGCACGGGGACAGGAGCCTACAGACGCTATGGCTACACCTTC.

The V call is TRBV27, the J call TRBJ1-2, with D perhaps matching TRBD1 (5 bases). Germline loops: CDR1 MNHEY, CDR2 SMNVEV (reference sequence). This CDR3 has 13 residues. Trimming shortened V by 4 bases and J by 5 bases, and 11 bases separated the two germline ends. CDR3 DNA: TGTGCCAGCAGTTCAAACGGGGCATATGGCTACACCTTC. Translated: CASSSNGAYGYTF.

The CDR3 sequence: CSDTTGLAGYTF. As DNA, the CDR3 is TGCAGCGACACGACAGGGCTTGCTGGCTACACCTTC. The rearrangement joins TRBV29-1 to TRBJ1-2; 7 bases fit TRBD1. CDR3 size: 12 residues. The junction had 9 bases not matched to a gene; V was cut back by 7 bases and J by 7 bases. CDR1 is SQVTM, CDR2 ANQGSEA, per germline.

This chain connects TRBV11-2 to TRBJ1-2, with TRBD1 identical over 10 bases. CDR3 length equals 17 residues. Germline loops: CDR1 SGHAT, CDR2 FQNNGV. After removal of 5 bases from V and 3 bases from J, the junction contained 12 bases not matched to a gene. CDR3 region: CASSPPTMTGGDYGYTF. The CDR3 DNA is TGTGCCAGCAGCCCTCCGACCATGACAGGGGGCGACTATGGCTACACCTTC.

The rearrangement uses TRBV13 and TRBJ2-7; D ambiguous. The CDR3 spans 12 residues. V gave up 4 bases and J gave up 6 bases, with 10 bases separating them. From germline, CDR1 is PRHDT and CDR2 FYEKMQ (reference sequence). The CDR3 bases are TGTGCCAGCAGCTCCGGCCGAGGCGAGCAGTACTTC. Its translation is CASSSGRGEQYF.

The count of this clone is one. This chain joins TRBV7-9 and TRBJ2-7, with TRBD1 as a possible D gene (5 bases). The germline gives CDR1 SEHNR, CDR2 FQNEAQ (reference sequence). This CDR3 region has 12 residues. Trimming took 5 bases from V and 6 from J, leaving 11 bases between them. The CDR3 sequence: CASSKDSVEQYF. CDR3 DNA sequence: TGTGCCAGCAGCAAAGACAGTGTCGAGCAGTACTTC.

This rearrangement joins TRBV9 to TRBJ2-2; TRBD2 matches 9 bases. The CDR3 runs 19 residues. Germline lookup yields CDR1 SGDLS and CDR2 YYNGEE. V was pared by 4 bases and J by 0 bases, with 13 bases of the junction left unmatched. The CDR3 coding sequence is TGTGCCAGCAGCTTTCGTTACGGGACTAGCTATTCGAACACCGGGGAGCTGTTTTTT. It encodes CASSFRYGTSYSNTGELFF.